These 8 T cell receptor beta chains originate from one sample sequenced in a study of CD8+ T cells in alopecia areata. Extracted from the samples, RNA was reverse transcribed into cDNA to serve as the sequencing template. Assay used: immunoSEQ multiplex PCR; TCRdb lists only in-frame clones, some missing. The sample has around 120,000 clones, roughly 69% seen once. The sequenced sample was CD4+ T cells sorted from blood. Source of these receptors: a human donor in good health.

This clone was found a few times. The V and J genes are TRBV5-6 and TRBJ1-2; D ambiguous. The CDR3 is 15 amino acids. The V and J ends lost 2 bases and 6 bases respectively, with 17 bases between them. The germline V gene encodes CDR1 SGHDT and CDR2 YYEEEE. The CDR3 DNA reads TGTGCCAGCAGCTTAGTTACAGCCCGGTATAATGGCTACACCTTC. It specifies CASSLVTARYNGYTF.

The genes are TRBV10-2 and TRBJ1-2, with unresolved D. Per germline, CDR1 WSHSY and CDR2 SAAADI. Trimming removed 4 bases from V and 6 bases from J, with 3 bases in between. The CDR3 runs 10 residues. As DNA, the CDR3 is TGCGCCAGCAGTGGTAATGGCTACACCTTC. This sequence encodes CASSGNGYTF.

This chain joins TRBV5-1 and TRBJ2-2; D may be TRBD1 (6 bases). V gave up 0 bases and J gave up 3 bases, with 12 bases separating them. The CDR3 has 16 amino acids. Germline-derived CDR1 and CDR2 are SGHRS and YFSETQ. The CDR3 here is CASSLGTGSDTGELFF. Written as DNA, the CDR3 is TGCGCCAGCAGCTTGGGTACAGGGTCCGACACCGGGGAGCTGTTTTTT.

This clone was counted a few times. The chain carries TRBV29-1 and TRBJ1-1, with D maybe TRBD1 (6 bases). Germline CDR1 and CDR2: SQVTM and ANQGSEA. The CDR3 consists of 13 residues. V lost 6 bases and J 3 bases, leaving 14 bases between the germline ends. CDR3 in DNA: TGCAGCGTCGTCCAGGGGATGGACACTGAAGCTTTCTTT. Its translation: CSVVQGMDTEAFF.

V usage is TRBV29-1 and J usage is TRBJ1-1; no reliable D call. The CDR3 runs 12 residues. Germline assignment: CDR1 SQVTM and CDR2 ANQGSEA. V shed 6 bases and J shed 1 base, with 9 bases lying between them. The CDR3 spells CSVGSPNTEAFF. The CDR3 coding sequence is TGCAGCGTAGGGAGCCCGAACACTGAAGCTTTCTTT.

V is TRBV28 and J is TRBJ2-5; a possible D gene is TRBD1 (6 bases). Trimming took off 8 bases at V and 1 base at J, with 8 bases between the two ends. Germline CDR1 reads MDHEN; CDR2 reads SYDVKM. The CDR3 consists of 12 residues. CDR3 DNA sequence: TGTGCCAGCGGCAGGGGCCAAGAGACCCAGTACTTC. Protein product: CASGRGQETQYF.

The V gene is TRBV29-1, the J gene TRBJ1-4, with a weak D call TRBD1 (5 bases). This CDR3 region has 14 residues. V lost 0 bases and J 3 bases, leaving 8 bases between the germline ends. CDR1 and CDR2 from the germline V gene are SQVTM and ANQGSEA. The CDR3 coding sequence is TGCAGCGTTGAAGAGGCGGGGGCTAATGAAAAACTGTTTTTT. Translation gives CSVEEAGANEKLFF.

The genes are TRBV2 and TRBJ2-5; 10 positions match TRBD1. Germline V lookup: CDR1 SNHLY, CDR2 FYNNEI. After removal of 6 bases from V and 5 bases from J, the junction contained 9 bases not matched to a gene. The CDR3 extends over 15 amino acids. CDR3 bases: TGTGCCAGCAGCTTTGACAGGGGGCATCGGGAGACCCAGTACTTC. Translated, it gives CASSFDRGHRETQYF.